This TCR beta chain was sequenced for a study of blood T cells in healthy people across ages (dated by TCRdb to the mid-2010s). About the study as a whole: In model experiments, roughly one uniquely barcoded TCR beta cDNA molecule per two T cells was captured by template switching. To track age-related changes in TCR beta repertoire diversity, the study relied on deep sequencing normalized with unique cDNA molecular identifiers. The donors were divided into four age groups: young (average around 16 years), middle-aged (approximately 39), aged (roughly 60) and long-lived (82). To avoid experimental bias, donors of different ages were randomly spread across the sequencing lanes. For two donors (one aged 18 to 30 and one aged 80 or older), the study analyzed two additional independent replicas of 1 million unique cDNA reads from the same blood draw. The study at large found these results: A strong correlation was found between observed TCR beta diversity and the percentage of naive T cells measured by flow cytometry. Compared with the aged group, the long-lived group had more naive CD4+ T cells, fewer expanded clones and increased TCR diversity, suggesting age selection. Estimates of total diversity based on one million sequenced T cells were considered lower bounds and underestimates. Bulk unsorted PBMC profiling prevented conclusive comparison of naive and antigen-experienced compartments. The CMV infection status of donors was not known, potentially confounding age-related changes in expanded clonotypes. As age increased, observed TCR beta diversity per million T cells dropped in a roughly linear way, and a significant reduction was already evident by age 40.

Reading the germline V gene gives CDR1 SGHRS and CDR2 YFSETQ. Measured from the cysteine to the phenylalanine, the CDR3 is 16 residues long. The kept DNA is CDR3 alone, 48 bases in frame from the first base. Notes on this clonotype: What antigen it recognizes has not been identified. The record has no base qualities; no much larger clone is one base away.

Library prep was done by 5' RACE. Sequencing took place on an Illumina HiSeq 2500. A second roughly 6 to 12 cycle PCR used a sample-barcoded 5' primer and a J-beta primer mix. A unique molecular identifier was introduced onto each TCR beta cDNA molecule by a template-switch 5' adaptor carrying 12 random nucleotides. Each sample yielded at least 2.5 million CDR3-containing paired-end reads. All of the RNA was converted into first-strand cDNA using the Mint cDNA synthesis kit, with a TRBC-specific oligonucleotide serving as the primer. After uracil-DNA glycosylase treatment, a first 18-cycle PCR used universal primers M1SS and BC2_uni_R on all cDNA. On the authors' methods: Normalization of each sample was performed by random selection of 1 million high-quality reads, each carrying a distinct molecular identifier. Instead of being binned into consensus sequences, reads that shared molecular identifiers were thrown out. MiTCR, set to a Q25 quality threshold and the strictest error-elimination algorithm, was used for CDR3 identification, clonotype clustering and error correction. A nonparametric unseen species model with Euler transformation was used to estimate a lower bound on total TCR beta diversity. Clones were called with MiXCR by TCRdb after fastp trimmed the public reads at Q25, and only in-frame beta chains were retained. Rows with a matching CDR3 protein are joined into one entry that keeps the most common DNA and genes. The V and J calls, along with clone size, are taken from TCRdb and not from the paper's own processing. This sample lists under 2,000,000 distinct CDR3 sequences; just under 50% were detected once. Of the sample, around 2.1% is held by the ten largest clones.

The donors were some 39 Caucasian individuals from Russia, aged about 6 to 100 years, who were systemically healthy. Each donor gave 8 to 10 milliliters of peripheral blood, drawn into EDTA-treated Vacutainer tubes. Ficoll-Paque density-gradient centrifugation was used to isolate PBMCs, with at least 6.5 million obtained per sample. Total RNA, at least 5.5 micrograms per sample, was extracted from PBMCs with Trizol reagent. The percentages of naive CD45RAhigh/CD27high T cells were determined by flow cytometry on a PBMC aliquot from every donor. Specimen: blood. The rearranged segments are TRBV5-1 and TRBJ2-7; 8 bases in the middle match TRBD2. Matching the DNA end better, TRBJ2-5 makes the J call doubtful. This clonotype originated in a woman aged 40-49 years in good health. The CDR3 loop reads CASSVGGRAGEETQYF. The bases read TGCGCCAGCAGCGTGGGAGGACGAGCGGGGGAAGAGACCCAGTACTTC.